This TCR beta chain was captured by sequencing in a study of regulatory T cells in long-lasting Graves disease. About the study: Prior antithyroid drug treatment in newly diagnosed Graves' patients lasted under 3 months. Study observations and caveats: When disease was persistent, TRBV28, TRBJ1-2 and TRBJ2-5 were the favored segments. Sample size was small, which may have lowered accuracy.

The time point denotes: newly diagnosed GD, antithyroid drugs for less than 3 months. With RNA extracted from PBMCs as input, the TCR library was made. This clonotype was observed at least ten times. The antigen remains unidentified. Building the TCR beta libraries relied on iRepertoire HTBI primers, and CDR3 regions underwent Arm-PCR. One entry per CDR3 protein, called by TCRdb with MiXCR from the multiplex PCR reads. The table lists under 300,000 distinct CDR3 sequences, around 18% of them singletons. This CDR3 is built from 16 residues. Trimming cost V 3 bases and J 2 bases, with 17 bases left between them. Germline V gives CDR1 PRHDT, CDR2 FYEKMQ (reference sequence).

This TCR derives from a female donor with Graves disease. Sequenced material: peripheral blood mononuclear cells (PBMCs), taken at new diagnosis, from a patient treated with antithyroid drugs. The chain employs TRBV13 and TRBJ2-7; possibly TRBD1 or TRBD2 for D (5 bases each). CDR3 nucleotide sequence: TGTGCCAGCAGCTTTTCGGTGGGGGTCCACGCCTACGAGCAGTACTTC. As protein: CASSFSVGVHAYEQYF.